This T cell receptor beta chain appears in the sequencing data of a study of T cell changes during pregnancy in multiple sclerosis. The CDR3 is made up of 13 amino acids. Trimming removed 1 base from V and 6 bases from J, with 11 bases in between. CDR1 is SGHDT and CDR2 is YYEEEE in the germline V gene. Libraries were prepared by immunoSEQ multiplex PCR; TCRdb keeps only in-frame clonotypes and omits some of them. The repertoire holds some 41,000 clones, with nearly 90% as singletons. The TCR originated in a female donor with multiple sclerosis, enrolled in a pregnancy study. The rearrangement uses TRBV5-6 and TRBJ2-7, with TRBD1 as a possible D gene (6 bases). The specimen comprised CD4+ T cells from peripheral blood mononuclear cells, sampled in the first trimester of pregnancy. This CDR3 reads CASSLQGQREQYF. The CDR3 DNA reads TGTGCCAGCAGCTTGCAGGGACAACGCGAGCAGTACTTC.